These T cell receptor beta chains were read from a single sample in a study of cytotoxic CD8 clonotypes in ibrutinib-treated CLL. Only in-frame clones appear in the TCRdb table, and some are missing; sequencing was by immunoSEQ multiplex PCR. This table holds approximately 80,000 clones, just over 85% found once. The sequenced sample was PBMCs, obtained before ibrutinib treatment. These receptors came from a human donor with chronic lymphocytic leukemia. Both conserved end residues are part of each CDR3. The D gene is left open where the match is weak. The size of a clone is reported for some rows only, either as once, few or many, or as a class for expanded clones.

clone_size j_call v_call d_call cdr3_aa cdr3_nt
- TRBJ1-2 TRBV29-1 TRBD1 CSVEGPLTGGINYGYTF TGCAGCGTTGAAGGGCCTTTGACAGGGGGGATTAACTATGGCTACACCTTC
once TRBJ2-4 TRBV5-1 TRBD2 CASSVQLSGSFSSEKNIQYF TGCGCCAGCAGCGTACAACTTAGCGGGAGTTTCTCGAGTGAAAAAAACATTCAGTACTTC
- TRBJ1-5 TRBV6-1 TRBD1 CASSEQGVMGNQPQHF TGTGCCAGCAGTGAACAGGGGGTCATGGGCAATCAGCCCCAGCATTTT
- TRBJ1-5 TRBV15 - CATSRDRTPGQPQHF TGTGCCACCAGCAGAGATAGGACACCTGGTCAGCCCCAGCATTTT
once TRBJ2-3 TRBV7-9 - CASSLGLADRTDTQYF TGTGCCAGCAGCTTAGGTCTAGCTGACCGCACAGATACGCAGTATTTT
- TRBJ2-1 TRBV6-5 - CASSLVWRGFNEQFF TGTGCCAGCAGTCTTGTCTGGAGGGGATTCAATGAGCAGTTCTTC
once TRBJ2-7 TRBV4-3 - CASSHAGTMSPYEQYF TGCGCCAGCAGCCACGCCGGGACAATGTCACCTTACGAGCAGTACTTC
- TRBJ2-5 TRBV28 TRBD2 CASSLGLAEETQYF TGTGCCAGCAGCCTGGGACTAGCGGAAGAGACCCAGTACTTC
- TRBJ2-1 TRBV20-1 - CSASVGEQFF TGCAGTGCTAGTGTCGGTGAGCAGTTCTTC
- TRBJ2-1 TRBV5-4 TRBD2 CASSFPGAGWNEQFF TGTGCCAGCAGCTTCCCAGGAGCGGGATGGAATGAGCAGTTCTTC